The 29 T cell receptor beta chains listed next were all sequenced from one sample in a study of blood T cell repertoires in COVID-19. The repertoire was sequenced with immunoSEQ multiplex PCR; TCRdb's copy has only in-frame clones and lacks some. The table records 220,000 or so clones, around nine tenths of them present only once. The sequencing sample was made of peripheral blood. The source is a man aged 55 to 70 with COVID-19, enrolled during active disease.

The chain recombines TRBV30 with TRBJ1-5, with 9 bases identical to TRBD1. V lost 0 bases to trimming and J lost 3 bases; unmatched junction nucleotides: 6. The germline V gene has CDR1 GTSNPN and CDR2 SVGIG (reference sequence). This CDR3 has 16 amino acids. The CDR3 is CAWSVTGGSINQPQHF. CDR3 bases: TGTGCCTGGAGTGTGACAGGGGGATCAATCAATCAGCCCCAGCATTTT.

This chain links TRBV7-2 with TRBJ2-1, with D perhaps matching TRBD1 (6 bases). V gave up 4 bases and J gave up 9 bases, with 16 bases separating them. The CDR3 runs to 14 residues. Germline values: CDR1 SGHTA, CDR2 FQGNSA. This CDR3 is CASSSLDRSGEQFF. CDR3 sequence (DNA): TGTGCCAGCAGCTCCCTGGACAGATCGGGTGAGCAGTTCTTC.

The chain joins TRBV18 to TRBJ2-7; D is unresolved. V lost 3 bases and J 4 bases, leaving 13 bases between the germline ends. The CDR3 is made up of 14 amino acids. Germline lookup yields CDR1 KGHSH and CDR2 LQKENI. The CDR3 DNA follows: TGTGCCAGCTCACCCCCGTCCAGGCAATACGAGCAGTACTTC. Translated: CASSPPSRQYEQYF.

The chain joins TRBV5-1 to TRBJ2-4; 11 nucleotides agree with TRBD1. J gave up 7 bases and V 4 bases, and 10 bases lay outside the gene matches. This CDR3 has 16 residues. CDR1 is SGHRS, CDR2 YFSETQ, per germline. CDR3 sequence: CASSLGQGARGNIQYF. The CDR3 nucleotides are TGCGCCAGCAGCCTCGGACAGGGGGCCCGGGGGAACATTCAGTACTTC.

The J gene is TRBJ2-2, the V gene TRBV9; D remains unclear. Germline lookup yields CDR1 SGDLS and CDR2 YYNGEE. Trimming pared 4 bases from V and 2 bases from J, leaving 18 bases between. The CDR3 is made up of 17 amino acids. The CDR3 is CASSPTHSRINTGELFF. CDR3 bases: TGTGCCAGCAGCCCCACGCACAGTCGCATCAACACCGGGGAGCTGTTTTTT.

V gene TRBV7-2 combines with J gene TRBJ1-2, with TRBD1 identical over 8 bases. The CDR3 has 15 residues. Germline-derived CDR1 and CDR2 are SGHTA and FQGNSA. Trimming removed 5 bases from V and 7 bases from J; junction bases left unmatched: 12. For the CDR3, the DNA is TGTGCCAGCAGCCCAAGTTCAGGGGGCGCGGGTGGCTACACCTTC. This codes for CASSPSSGGAGGYTF.

The genes are TRBV6-5 and TRBJ1-1, with TRBD1 matching over 11 bases. The CDR3 contains 14 residues. V dropped 5 bases and J dropped 10; count of bases not matched to a gene: 9. In germline, CDR1 is MNHEY, CDR2 SVGAGI. The DNA of the CDR3 is TGTGCCAGCAGTCTAAGCCGGACAGGGGGCGTAGCTTTCTTT. It is translated as CASSLSRTGGVAFF.

In its sample, this clone was seen once. The chain is built from TRBV7-8 and TRBJ1-3; D unclear. The CDR3 runs 16 residues. V shed 3 bases and J shed 3 bases, with 15 bases lying between them. Germline CDR1 reads SGHVS; CDR2 reads FQNEAQ. CDR3 DNA sequence: TGTGCCAGCAGCTTGCGGGCGAATAGAGGTGGAAACACCATATATTTT. It specifies CASSLRANRGGNTIYF.

The CDR3 is CASCTTGVATGELFF. The CDR3 bases are TGTGCCAGCTGCACGACAGGGGTTGCCACCGGGGAGCTGTTTTTT. The chain has TRBV27 and TRBJ2-2; 8 positions match TRBD1. The V segment lost 8 bases and the J segment 4 bases; nucleotides outside the gene matches: 9. The CDR3 totals 15 residues. Germline loops: CDR1 MNHEY, CDR2 SMNVEV (reference sequence).

The rearrangement links TRBV7-9 to TRBJ1-5; a possible D gene is TRBD1 (5 bases). The germline gives CDR1 SEHNR, CDR2 FQNEAQ (reference sequence). The length of the CDR3 is 19 residues. With 0 bases removed from V and 0 bases from J, the gap between germline ends came to 18 bases. The CDR3 DNA reads as TGTGCCAGCAGCTTAGCGCGCGGGACCGCTTCAAATAGCAATCAGCCCCAGCATTTT. Translation: CASSLARGTASNSNQPQHF.

V and J are TRBV5-4 and TRBJ2-5; 10 positions agree with TRBD2. There are 19 residues in the CDR3. J lost 2 bases, V lost 4 bases, and 17 bases had no gene match. In germline, CDR1 is SGHNT, CDR2 YYREEE (reference sequence). The CDR3 DNA follows: TGTGCCAGCAGCCAGACTCCGAAAACCCCTAGCGGGAGACAAGAGACCCAGTACTTC. This translates into CASSQTPKTPSGRQETQYF.

This chain links TRBV24-1 with TRBJ1-2, with D perhaps matching TRBD1 (6 bases). Germline values: CDR1 KGHDR, CDR2 SFDVKD. CDR3 length: 16 amino acids. V lost 4 bases and J lost 8, with 22 bases in between. CDR3 in amino acids: CATSDLDTTGSQGYTF. As DNA, the CDR3 is TGTGCCACCAGTGACCTTGATACTACAGGGTCGCAGGGCTACACCTTC.

This sequence joins TRBV6-5 and TRBJ2-7, with a possible D match to TRBD2 (6 bases). V lost 0 bases to trimming and J lost 0 bases, with 12 bases between them. The CDR3 spans 16 residues. Germline CDR1 MNHEY, CDR2 SVGAGI. CDR3 sequence (DNA): TGTGCCAGCAGTTACTCTGCCGGGACTTCCTCCTACGAGCAGTACTTC. Protein product: CASSYSAGTSSYEQYF.

The chain is built from TRBV5-1 and TRBJ1-5; D is unresolved. Germline V gene sequence: CDR1 SGHRS, CDR2 YFSETQ. V was shortened by 4 bases and J by 6 bases, with 14 bases between the two germline ends. This CDR3 contains 14 residues. The CDR3 sequence is CASSVGGGFQPQHF. Here the CDR3 DNA reads TGCGCCAGCAGCGTAGGCGGTGGGTTTCAGCCCCAGCATTTT.

The rearrangement joins TRBV2 to TRBJ1-5; TRBD1 matches 7 bases. CDR3 length equals 15 residues. V dropped 6 bases and J dropped 0; count of bases not matched to a gene: 5. Per the germline V gene, CDR1 is SNHLY and CDR2 is FYNNEI. The CDR3 sequence: CASRFGQDSNQPQHF. DNA of the CDR3: TGTGCCAGCAGGTTCGGACAGGATAGCAATCAGCCCCAGCATTTT.

This clone was picked up one time. The genes are TRBV25-1 and TRBJ1-1; TRBD1 aligns across 7 bases. The CDR3 contains 16 residues. Germline V gives CDR1 MGHDK, CDR2 SYGVNS. V lost 2 bases and J lost 4; bases outside the gene matches: 10. DNA for the CDR3: TGTGCCAGCAGTGAACAGGGGGTGGTTGGTGGCACTGAAGCTTTCTTT. This encodes CASSEQGVVGGTEAFF.

V is TRBV2 and J is TRBJ1-2, with D hard to call. V was shortened by 8 bases and J by 1 base, with 17 bases between the two germline ends. Germline loops: CDR1 SNHLY, CDR2 FYNNEI. The CDR3 consists of 15 residues. This CDR3 is CASRPRFGVNYGYTF. Here the CDR3 DNA reads TGTGCCAGCCGTCCCCGCTTCGGGGTTAACTATGGCTACACCTTC.

The gene calls are TRBV4-2 and TRBJ1-6; 7 bases fit TRBD1. The CDR3 is made up of 17 amino acids. Germline V gene lookup returns CDR1 LGHNA and CDR2 YNFKEQ. J gave up 6 bases and V 0 bases, and 8 bases lay outside the gene matches. DNA of the CDR3: TGTGCCAGCAGCCAAGATGGAGGGGGCAGAGTTAATTCACCCCTCCACTTT. Encoded protein: CASSQDGGGRVNSPLHF.

This chain connects TRBV28 to TRBJ1-6; tentative D call: TRBD1 (5 bases). This CDR3 region has 13 residues. The germline V gene has CDR1 MDHEN and CDR2 SYDVKM. Trimming removed 6 bases at V and 9 bases at J, with 12 bases between. The CDR3 loop reads CASSLRQPSPLHF. The CDR3 nucleotides are TGTGCCAGCAGCCTCCGACAGCCTTCACCCCTCCACTTT.

The chain is built from TRBV4-2 and TRBJ2-5; tentatively, D is TRBD1 (5 bases). Germline V gives CDR1 LGHNA, CDR2 YNFKEQ. The CDR3 consists of 14 residues. Trimming stripped 4 bases from V and 2 bases from J, with 11 bases between. CDR3 in amino acids: CASSPGQGQETQYF. CDR3 DNA: TGTGCCAGCAGCCCTGGACAAGGACAAGAGACCCAGTACTTC.

The chain couples TRBV19 to TRBJ1-3; no clear D. This CDR3 contains 17 residues. CDR1 and CDR2 (germline): LNHDA, SQIVND (reference sequence). V lost 5 bases and J lost 1, with 18 bases in between. CDR3 sequence: CASSWTFTEVSGNTIYF. CDR3 sequence (DNA): TGTGCCAGTAGTTGGACTTTTACCGAGGTTTCTGGAAACACCATATATTTT.

The chain couples TRBV6-2 or TRBV6-3 to TRBJ1-3; TRBD1 matches at 7 bases. V shed 2 bases and J 2 bases; nucleotides not matched to a gene: 6. CDR1 is MNHEY, CDR2 SVGEGT, per germline. The CDR3 consists of 16 residues. CDR3 sequence reads: CASSYNRGSPGNTIYF. The DNA of the CDR3 is TGTGCCAGCAGTTACAACAGGGGTTCTCCTGGAAACACCATATATTTT.

V usage is TRBV3-1 (or the pseudogene TRBV3-2) and J usage is TRBJ1-2, with 10 bases aligning to TRBD1. Trimming removed 3 bases from V and 2 bases from J; junction bases left unmatched: 15. Per germline, CDR1 LGHDT and CDR2 YNNKEL (reference sequence). The CDR3 contains 19 residues. CDR3 in DNA: TGTGCCAGCAGCCATAAATCCGGGACAGGGGCCGCTTCGAACTATGGCTACACCTTC. Protein sequence: CASSHKSGTGAASNYGYTF.

The chain combines TRBV12-5 with TRBJ2-7, with a possible D match to TRBD1 (6 bases). Germline V gene data show CDR1 as LGHNT and CDR2 as FRNRAP. The V end lost 2 bases, the J end lost 6 bases, and 11 bases lay between the germline ends. CDR3 length equals 13 residues. CDR3 in amino acids: CASGLTQGLEQYF. In DNA form, the CDR3 reads TGTGCTAGTGGTTTGACACAGGGCCTCGAGCAGTACTTC.

The rearrangement uses TRBV3-1 (or the pseudogene TRBV3-2) and TRBJ1-1; the D gene is possibly TRBD1 (6 bases). CDR1 and CDR2 from the germline V gene are LGHDT and YNNKEL (reference sequence). The CDR3 is made up of 14 amino acids. V shed 2 bases and J shed 1 base, with 8 bases lying between them. CDR3 residues: CASSQRGGNTEAFF. CDR3 nucleotide sequence: TGTGCCAGCAGCCAAAGGGGGGGGAACACTGAAGCTTTCTTT.

This clone was seen only once. J is TRBJ1-2 and V is TRBV11-2; the match to TRBD1 covers 7 bases. Trimming at V came to 0 bases and at J to 7 bases, leaving 2 bases not matched to a gene. The CDR3 length is 13 residues. The germline V gene encodes CDR1 SGHAT and CDR2 FQNNGV. CDR3 sequence reads: CASSLDQGGGYTF. The CDR3, as DNA: TGTGCCAGCAGCTTAGATCAGGGGGGTGGCTACACCTTC.

This chain uses TRBV5-1 with TRBJ2-1; 8 bases align to TRBD1. From germline, CDR1 is SGHRS and CDR2 YFSETQ. The J segment lost 4 bases and the V segment lost 10 bases, leaving 13 bases of the junction unmatched. The CDR3 totals 15 residues. CDR3 bases: TGCGCCTCGACCAACGGACAGGGAGCATACAATGAGCAGTTCTTC. It codes for CASTNGQGAYNEQFF.

V is TRBV7-9 and J is TRBJ2-1; 7 bases match TRBD1. V trimming: 0 bases; J trimming: 0 bases; junction bases outside the gene matches: 5. The CDR3 extends over 17 amino acids. Per the germline V gene, CDR1 is SEHNR and CDR2 is FQNEAQ (reference sequence). The CDR3 bases are TGTGCCAGCAGCTTAGCCGACAGGGCTTTCTCCTACAATGAGCAGTTCTTC. Translating it yields CASSLADRAFSYNEQFF. Variable domain in full (rest from reference TRBV7-9 and TRBJ2-1): DTGVSQNPRHKITKRGQNVTFRCDPISEHNRLYWYRQTLGQGPEFLTYFQNEAQLEKSRLLSDRFSAERPKGSFSTLEIQRTEQGDSAMYLCASSLADRAFSYNEQFFGPGTRLTVL.

This chain links TRBV5-8 with TRBJ2-5, with 8 bases that match TRBD2. CDR3 length equals 17 residues. Germline V gives CDR1 SGHTS, CDR2 YDEGEE. Unmatched junction bases numbered 9, after V lost 0 bases and J lost 2 bases. CDR3 DNA sequence: TGTGCCAGCAGCTTGGGTAGTAGCGGGAAAATTCAAGAGACCCAGTACTTC. It yields the protein CASSLGSSGKIQETQYF.